Detailed here is one TCR beta chain. The authors used template switching to add a universal primer site and gave cDNA unique molecular identifiers. TCRdb processed the 5' RACE reads anew with MiXCR; each CDR3 protein has one entry. Among roughly 290,000 distinct CDR3 sequences listed, approximately 8% were seen once. The germline V gene encodes CDR1 ENHRY and CDR2 SYGVKD. V lost 8 bases and J lost 1, with 11 bases in between. The CDR3 runs to 13 residues. The sample comes from a study of identical twins. The same data also went into a second study, on yellow fever vaccine responses in identical twins.

The sequence came from a woman aged 18-35 years in good health. Sequencing was done on a sample of memory (CD45RO+) T cells sorted from blood. The chain recombines TRBV10-3 with TRBJ1-1; D might be TRBD1 (5 bases). As DNA, the CDR3 is TGTGCCATCGCCGGGACGGGGAACACTGAAGCTTTCTTT. Translation gives CAIAGTGNTEAFF.